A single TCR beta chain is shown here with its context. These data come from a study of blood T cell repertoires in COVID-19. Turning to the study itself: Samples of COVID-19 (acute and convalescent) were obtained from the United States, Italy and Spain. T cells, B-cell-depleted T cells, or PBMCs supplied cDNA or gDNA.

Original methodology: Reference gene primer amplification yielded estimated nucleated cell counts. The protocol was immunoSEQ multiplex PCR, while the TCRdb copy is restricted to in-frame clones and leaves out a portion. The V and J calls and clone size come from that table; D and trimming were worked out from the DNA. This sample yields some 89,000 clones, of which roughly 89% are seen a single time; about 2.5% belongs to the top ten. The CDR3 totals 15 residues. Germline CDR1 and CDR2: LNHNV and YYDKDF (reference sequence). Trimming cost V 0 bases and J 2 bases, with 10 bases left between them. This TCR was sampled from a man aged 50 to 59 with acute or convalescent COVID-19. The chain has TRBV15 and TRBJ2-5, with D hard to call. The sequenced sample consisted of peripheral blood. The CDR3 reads CATSRDGDVQETQYF. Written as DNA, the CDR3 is TGTGCCACCAGCAGAGATGGAGACGTTCAAGAGACCCAGTACTTC.